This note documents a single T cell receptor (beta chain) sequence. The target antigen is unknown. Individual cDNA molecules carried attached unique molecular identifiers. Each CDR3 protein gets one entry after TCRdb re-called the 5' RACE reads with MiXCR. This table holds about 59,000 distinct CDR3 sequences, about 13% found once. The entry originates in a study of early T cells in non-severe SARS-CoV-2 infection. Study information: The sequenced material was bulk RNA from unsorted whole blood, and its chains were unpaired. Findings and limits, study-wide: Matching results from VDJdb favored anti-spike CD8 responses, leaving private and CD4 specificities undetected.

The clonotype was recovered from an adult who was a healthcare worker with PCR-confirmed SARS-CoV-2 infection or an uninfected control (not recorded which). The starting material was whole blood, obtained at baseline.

CDR3 coding DNA: TGTGCCAGCAGCCCCGGTTTGACCACAGATACGCAGTATTTT. The encoded protein is CASSPGLTTDTQYF. The chain joins TRBV7-8 to TRBJ2-3; D unresolved. Trimming took 5 bases from V and 2 from J, leaving 11 bases between them. Germline CDR1 is SGHVS and CDR2 is FQNEAQ. The CDR3 sequence is 14 residues long.